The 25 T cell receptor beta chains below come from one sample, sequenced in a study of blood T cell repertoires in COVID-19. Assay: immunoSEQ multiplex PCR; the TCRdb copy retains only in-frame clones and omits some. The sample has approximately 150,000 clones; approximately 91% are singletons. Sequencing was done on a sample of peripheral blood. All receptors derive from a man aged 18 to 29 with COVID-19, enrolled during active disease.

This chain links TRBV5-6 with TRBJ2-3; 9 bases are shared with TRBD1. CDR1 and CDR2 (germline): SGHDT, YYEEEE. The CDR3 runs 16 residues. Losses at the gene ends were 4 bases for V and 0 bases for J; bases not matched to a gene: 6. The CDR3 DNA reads TGTGCCAGCAGCCCACAGGGGGCGCCTAGCACAGATACGCAGTATTTT. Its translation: CASSPQGAPSTDTQYF.

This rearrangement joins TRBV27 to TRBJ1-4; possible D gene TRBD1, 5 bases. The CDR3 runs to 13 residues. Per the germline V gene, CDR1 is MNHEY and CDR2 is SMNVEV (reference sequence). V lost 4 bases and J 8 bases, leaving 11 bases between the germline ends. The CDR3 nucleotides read TGTGCCAGCAGTTCGCTTGGGGGGGAAAAACTGTTTTTT. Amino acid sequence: CASSSLGGEKLFF.

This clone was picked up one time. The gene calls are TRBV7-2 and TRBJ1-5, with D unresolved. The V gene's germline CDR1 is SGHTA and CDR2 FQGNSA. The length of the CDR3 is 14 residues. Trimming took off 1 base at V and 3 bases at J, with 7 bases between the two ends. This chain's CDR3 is CASSLVHSNQPQHF. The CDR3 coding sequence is TGTGCCAGCAGCTTAGTTCACTCCAATCAGCCCCAGCATTTT.

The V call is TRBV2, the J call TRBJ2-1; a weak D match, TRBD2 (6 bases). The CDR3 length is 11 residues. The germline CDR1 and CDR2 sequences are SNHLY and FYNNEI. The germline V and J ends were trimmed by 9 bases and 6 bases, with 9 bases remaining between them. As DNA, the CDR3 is TGTGCCAGAGGACTATTCAATGAGCAGTTCTTC. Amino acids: CARGLFNEQFF.

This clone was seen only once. The CDR3 protein is CASSKGARSNEKLFF. As DNA, the CDR3 is TGTGCCAGCAGCAAAGGAGCTAGGAGTAATGAAAAACTGTTTTTT. This chain links TRBV21-1 with TRBJ1-4. TRBV21-1 is assigned pseudogene status. CDR3 length: 15 residues.

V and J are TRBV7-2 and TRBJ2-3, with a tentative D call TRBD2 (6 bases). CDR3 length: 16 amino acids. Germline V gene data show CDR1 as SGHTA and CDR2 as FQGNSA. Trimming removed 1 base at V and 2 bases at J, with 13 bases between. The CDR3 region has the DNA TGTGCCAGCAGCTTAGTATCAACGGGAGCCACAGATACGCAGTATTTT. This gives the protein CASSLVSTGATDTQYF.

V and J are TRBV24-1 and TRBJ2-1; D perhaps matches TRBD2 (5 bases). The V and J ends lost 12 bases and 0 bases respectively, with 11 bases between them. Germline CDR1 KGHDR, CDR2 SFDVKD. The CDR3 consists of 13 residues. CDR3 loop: CAAGRGSYNEQFF. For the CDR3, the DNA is TGTGCCGCGGGTCGCGGCTCCTACAATGAGCAGTTCTTC.

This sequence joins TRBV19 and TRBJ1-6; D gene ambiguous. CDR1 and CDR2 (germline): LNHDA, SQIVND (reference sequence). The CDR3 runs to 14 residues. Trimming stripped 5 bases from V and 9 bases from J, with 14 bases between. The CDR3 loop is CASSGGEEGSPLHF. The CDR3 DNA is TGTGCCAGTAGTGGCGGGGAAGAAGGTTCACCCCTCCACTTT. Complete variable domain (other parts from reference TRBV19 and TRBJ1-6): DGGITQSPKYLFRKEGQNVTLSCEQNLNHDAMYWYRQDPGQGLRLIYYSQIVNDFQKGDIAEGYSVSREKKESFPLTVTSAQKNPTAFYLCASSGGEEGSPLHFGNGTRLTVT.

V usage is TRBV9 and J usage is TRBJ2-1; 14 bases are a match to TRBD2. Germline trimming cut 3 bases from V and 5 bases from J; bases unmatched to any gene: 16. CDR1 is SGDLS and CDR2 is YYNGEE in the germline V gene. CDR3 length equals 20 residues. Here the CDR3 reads CASSGGTSGSTTIFNNEQFF. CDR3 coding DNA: TGTGCCAGCAGCGGAGGGACTAGCGGGAGCACAACGATCTTTAACAATGAGCAGTTCTTC.

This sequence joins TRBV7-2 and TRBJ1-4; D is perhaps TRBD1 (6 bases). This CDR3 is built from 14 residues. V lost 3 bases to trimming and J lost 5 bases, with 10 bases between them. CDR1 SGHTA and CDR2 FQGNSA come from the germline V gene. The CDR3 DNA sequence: TGTGCCAGCAGCTTGAACAGGGACAATGAAAAACTGTTTTTT. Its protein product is CASSLNRDNEKLFF.

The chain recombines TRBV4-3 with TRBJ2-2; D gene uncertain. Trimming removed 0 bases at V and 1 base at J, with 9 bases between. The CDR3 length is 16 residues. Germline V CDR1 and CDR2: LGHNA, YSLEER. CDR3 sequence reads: CASSQEVGGNTGELFF. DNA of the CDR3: TGCGCCAGCAGCCAAGAGGTCGGTGGGAACACCGGGGAGCTGTTTTTT.

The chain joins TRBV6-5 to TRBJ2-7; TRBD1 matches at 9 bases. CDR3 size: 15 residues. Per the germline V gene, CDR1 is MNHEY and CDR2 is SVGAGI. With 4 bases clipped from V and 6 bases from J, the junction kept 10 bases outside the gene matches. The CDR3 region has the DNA TGTGCCAGCAGTTCATCCGGGACAGGGTCACTCGAGCAGTACTTC. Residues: CASSSSGTGSLEQYF.

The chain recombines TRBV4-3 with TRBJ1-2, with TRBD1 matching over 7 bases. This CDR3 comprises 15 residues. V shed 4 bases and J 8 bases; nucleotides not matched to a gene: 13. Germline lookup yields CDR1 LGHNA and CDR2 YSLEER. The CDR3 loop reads CASSPKGQGVRGYTF. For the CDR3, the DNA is TGCGCCAGCAGCCCCAAGGGGCAGGGGGTAAGAGGCTACACCTTC.

The CDR3 loop is CASSLQFRSLGRNTIYF. The CDR3 DNA reads TGTGCCAGCAGTTTACAATTCAGGTCCCTCGGAAGAAACACCATATATTTT. The chain is built from TRBV28 and TRBJ1-3; D call uncertain. V shed 2 bases and J shed 5 bases, with 19 bases lying between them. CDR1 and CDR2 from the germline V gene are MDHEN and SYDVKM. The CDR3 runs to 17 residues.

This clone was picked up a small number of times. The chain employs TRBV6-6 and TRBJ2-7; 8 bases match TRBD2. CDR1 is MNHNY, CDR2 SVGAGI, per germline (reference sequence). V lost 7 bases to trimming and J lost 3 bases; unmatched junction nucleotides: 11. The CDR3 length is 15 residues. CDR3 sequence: CASTRVTSGYYEQYF. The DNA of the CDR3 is TGTGCCAGCACTAGGGTTACTAGCGGCTACTACGAGCAGTACTTC.

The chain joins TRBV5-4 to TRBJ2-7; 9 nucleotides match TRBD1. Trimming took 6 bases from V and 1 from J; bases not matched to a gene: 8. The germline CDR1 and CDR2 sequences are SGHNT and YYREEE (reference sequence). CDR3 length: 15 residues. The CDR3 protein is CASKQGASSSYEQYF. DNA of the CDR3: TGTGCCAGCAAACAGGGGGCGAGTTCTTCCTACGAGCAGTACTTC.

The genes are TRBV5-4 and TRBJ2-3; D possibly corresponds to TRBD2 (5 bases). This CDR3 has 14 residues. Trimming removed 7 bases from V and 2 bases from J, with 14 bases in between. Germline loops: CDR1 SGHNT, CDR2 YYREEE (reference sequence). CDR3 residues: CASASSGTTDTQYF. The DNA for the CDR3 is TGTGCCAGCGCGTCGAGCGGAACCACAGATACGCAGTATTTT.

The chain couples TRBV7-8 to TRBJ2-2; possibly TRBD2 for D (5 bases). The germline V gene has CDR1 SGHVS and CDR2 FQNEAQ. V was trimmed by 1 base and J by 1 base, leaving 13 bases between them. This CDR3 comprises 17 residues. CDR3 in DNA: TGTGCCAGCAGCTTAGTAGGAGGCACGCTGAACACCGGGGAGCTGTTTTTT. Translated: CASSLVGGTLNTGELFF.

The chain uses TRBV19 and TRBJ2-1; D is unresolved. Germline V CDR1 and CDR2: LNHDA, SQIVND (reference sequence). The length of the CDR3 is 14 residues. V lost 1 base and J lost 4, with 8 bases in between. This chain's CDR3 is CASSIGPLYNEQFF. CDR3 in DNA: TGTGCCAGTAGTATAGGTCCCTTATACAATGAGCAGTTCTTC.

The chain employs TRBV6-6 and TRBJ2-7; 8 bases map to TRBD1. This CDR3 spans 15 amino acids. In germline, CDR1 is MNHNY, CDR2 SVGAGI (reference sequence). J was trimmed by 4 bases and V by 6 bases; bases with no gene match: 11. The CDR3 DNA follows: TGTGCCAGCAGCCCAAAGACAGGGGCCCTGTACGAGCAGTACTTC. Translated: CASSPKTGALYEQYF.

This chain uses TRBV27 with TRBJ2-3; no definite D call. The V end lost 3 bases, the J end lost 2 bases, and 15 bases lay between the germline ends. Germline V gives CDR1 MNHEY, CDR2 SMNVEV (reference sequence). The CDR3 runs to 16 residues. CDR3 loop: CASSFFGGSFTDTQYF. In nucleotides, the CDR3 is TGTGCCAGCAGTTTTTTTGGCGGTTCGTTCACAGATACGCAGTATTTT.

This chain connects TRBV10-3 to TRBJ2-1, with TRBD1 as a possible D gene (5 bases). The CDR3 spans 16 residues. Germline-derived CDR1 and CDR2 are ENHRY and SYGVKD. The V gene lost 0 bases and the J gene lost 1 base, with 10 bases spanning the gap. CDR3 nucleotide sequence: TGTGCCATCAGTGAGTCTAGGGGTGGGTCCTACAATGAGCAGTTCTTC. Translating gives CAISESRGGSYNEQFF.

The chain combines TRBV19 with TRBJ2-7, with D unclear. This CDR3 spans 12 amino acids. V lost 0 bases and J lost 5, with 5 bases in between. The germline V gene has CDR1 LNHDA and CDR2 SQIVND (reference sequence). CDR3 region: CASSIDRDEQYF. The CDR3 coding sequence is TGTGCCAGTAGTATAGACCGGGACGAGCAGTACTTC.

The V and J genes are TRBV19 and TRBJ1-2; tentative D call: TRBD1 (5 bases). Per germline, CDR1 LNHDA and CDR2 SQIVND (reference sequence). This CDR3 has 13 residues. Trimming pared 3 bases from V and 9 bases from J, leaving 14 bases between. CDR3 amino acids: CASSMSGVWSYTF. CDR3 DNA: TGTGCCAGTAGTATGTCGGGGGTCTGGAGCTACACCTTC. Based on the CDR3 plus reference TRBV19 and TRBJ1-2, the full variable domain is DGGITQSPKYLFRKEGQNVTLSCEQNLNHDAMYWYRQDPGQGLRLIYYSQIVNDFQKGDIAEGYSVSREKKESFPLTVTSAQKNPTAFYLCASSMSGVWSYTFGSGTRLTVV.

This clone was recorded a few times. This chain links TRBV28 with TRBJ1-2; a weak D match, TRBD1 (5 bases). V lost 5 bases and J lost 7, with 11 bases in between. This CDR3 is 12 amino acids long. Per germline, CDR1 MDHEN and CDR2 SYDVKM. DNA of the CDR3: TGTGCCAGCAGTCCACAGGTTCCTGGCTACACCTTC. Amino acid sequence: CASSPQVPGYTF.